One and the same sample provided the 30 T cell receptor beta chains below, sequenced in a study of T cell responses to AZD1222 COVID-19 vaccine. The table came from immunoSEQ multiplex PCR; TCRdb's copy has only in-frame clones and leaves some out. The table includes more than 95,000 clones, about 90% detected once. Sequencing was performed on peripheral blood, taken on day 0 of AZD1222 vaccination. The receptor source for this set is an adult in good health.

V gene TRBV19 combines with J gene TRBJ1-5; D gene ambiguous. This CDR3 comprises 13 residues. The germline V gene encodes CDR1 LNHDA and CDR2 SQIVND (reference sequence). Trimming removed 3 bases at V and 2 bases at J, with 5 bases between. CDR3: CASSIGRNQPQHF. The CDR3 bases are TGTGCCAGTAGTATTGGTCGCAATCAGCCCCAGCATTTT. Based on the CDR3 plus reference TRBV19 and TRBJ1-5, the full variable domain is DGGITQSPKYLFRKEGQNVTLSCEQNLNHDAMYWYRQDPGQGLRLIYYSQIVNDFQKGDIAEGYSVSREKKESFPLTVTSAQKNPTAFYLCASSIGRNQPQHFGDGTRLSIL.

V is TRBV5-1 and J is TRBJ2-3; 10 bases line up with TRBD1. Germline CDR1 and CDR2: SGHRS and YFSETQ. The CDR3 is made up of 15 amino acids. V shed 5 bases, J shed 4 bases, and the junction held 7 bases outside the gene matches. The chain's CDR3 is CASRSAGQGSDTQYF. The CDR3 DNA sequence: TGCGCCAGCAGATCGGCGGGACAGGGGTCAGATACGCAGTATTTT.

The V gene is TRBV5-1, the J gene TRBJ2-2; unclear D gene. Trimming left V 4 bases short and J 5 bases short, with 12 bases between. Germline CDR1 is SGHRS and CDR2 is YFSETQ. The CDR3 covers 14 residues. CDR3 sequence (DNA): TGCGCCAGCAGCATACCGACGGAAACCGGGGAGCTGTTTTTT. This translates into CASSIPTETGELFF.

This clone showed up just once. This chain uses TRBV5-1 with TRBJ2-7; 12 nucleotides line up with TRBD2. J lost 5 bases, V lost 3 bases, and 3 bases had no gene match. The germline V gene encodes CDR1 SGHRS and CDR2 YFSETQ. The CDR3 spans 14 residues. CDR3 residues: CASSSGLAGNEQYF. CDR3 sequence (DNA): TGCGCCAGCAGCTCGGGACTAGCGGGTAACGAGCAGTACTTC.

Here the CDR3 DNA reads TGTGCCAGCAGCACGACAGGGGCGGGTGAAAAACTGTTTTTT. Its protein is CASSTTGAGEKLFF. This chain uses TRBV5-6 with TRBJ1-4; 8 positions match TRBD1. The trim removed 4 bases at V and 7 bases at J, leaving 6 bases unmatched. Germline V gene sequence: CDR1 SGHDT, CDR2 YYEEEE. The CDR3 length is 14 residues.

This chain uses TRBV11-2 with TRBJ2-1, with 9 nucleotides matching TRBD1. With 5 bases clipped from V and 6 bases from J, the junction kept 8 bases outside the gene matches. CDR3 size: 15 residues. Germline CDR1 and CDR2: SGHAT and FQNNGV. This CDR3 reads CASSPGTGRFNEQFF. Written as DNA, the CDR3 is TGTGCCAGCAGCCCCGGGACAGGGAGGTTCAATGAGCAGTTCTTC.

The chain is built from TRBV7-9 and TRBJ1-2; the match to TRBD1 covers 12 bases. Trimming cost V 5 bases and J 6 bases; bases outside gene matches: 4. The germline CDR1 and CDR2 sequences are SEHNR and FQNEAQ (reference sequence). The CDR3 runs 14 residues. This CDR3 reads CASSPGTGGHGYTF. The CDR3 nucleotides are TGTGCCAGCAGCCCCGGGACAGGGGGCCATGGCTACACCTTC.

The chain joins TRBV7-6 to TRBJ2-3; 11 bases agree with TRBD2. Germline V CDR1 and CDR2: SGHVS, FNYEAQ. J gave up 5 bases and V 4 bases, and 5 bases lay outside the gene matches. The CDR3 contains 15 residues. In DNA, the CDR3 is TGTGCCAGCAGCTCTAGCGGGGGGCGAAGAGATACGCAGTATTTT. Residues: CASSSSGGRRDTQYF.

The V call is TRBV10-3, the J call TRBJ1-4; 7 bases map to TRBD1. J was trimmed by 6 bases and V by 4 bases; bases with no gene match: 8. Germline CDR1 is ENHRY and CDR2 is SYGVKD. This CDR3 has 15 residues. The CDR3 reads CAISGRQGGYEKLFF. CDR3 bases: TGTGCCATCAGTGGCCGACAGGGAGGATATGAAAAACTGTTTTTT.

The chain uses TRBV18 and TRBJ2-1, with D possibly matching TRBD1 (5 bases). The length of the CDR3 is 13 residues. CDR1 KGHSH and CDR2 LQKENI come from the germline V gene. Trimming took off 4 bases at V and 10 bases at J, with 14 bases between the two ends. The DNA for the CDR3 is TGTGCCAGCTCACGGGGCAATGAGGACGAGCAGTTCTTC. Translating it yields CASSRGNEDEQFF.

CDR3: CASSSSALDRKNIQYF. The CDR3 DNA reads TGTGCCAGCAGCTCATCCGCCCTGGACAGAAAAAACATTCAGTACTTC. This sequence joins TRBV7-9 and TRBJ2-4, with D possibly TRBD1 on 6 matching bases. Trimming removed 4 bases at V and 4 bases at J, with 17 bases between. The CDR3 runs to 16 residues. CDR1 and CDR2 (germline): SEHNR, FQNEAQ (reference sequence).

V gene TRBV6-5 combines with J gene TRBJ1-5; D unclear. The CDR3 is 13 residues long. V lost 4 bases and J lost 7, with 11 bases in between. Per germline, CDR1 MNHEY and CDR2 SVGAGI. CDR3 coding DNA: TGTGCCAGCAGTTCAAGTGGGTTGCAGCCCCAGCATTTT. Amino acid sequence: CASSSSGLQPQHF.

The chain joins TRBV5-4 to TRBJ2-2; 8 bases map to TRBD2. The ends lost 4 bases at V and 5 bases at J; junction bases unmatched: 10. Germline V gives CDR1 SGHNT, CDR2 YYREEE (reference sequence). The CDR3 sequence is 16 residues long. The CDR3: CASSPIPGGRTGELFF. CDR3 DNA: TGTGCCAGCAGCCCGATCCCGGGGGGGCGGACCGGGGAGCTGTTTTTT.

The V and J genes are TRBV3-1 (or the pseudogene TRBV3-2) and TRBJ1-6, with 9 bases that match TRBD1. The V and J ends lost 4 bases and 7 bases, in that order; junction bases with no gene match: 2. Germline CDR1 is LGHDT and CDR2 is YNNKEL (reference sequence). The CDR3 loop spans 14 amino acids. In DNA, the CDR3 is TGTGCCAGCAGCCTCGGACAGGGGAATTCACCCCTCCACTTT. Protein product: CASSLGQGNSPLHF.

V gene TRBV28 combines with J gene TRBJ1-5; 8 bases fit TRBD1. Germline values: CDR1 MDHEN, CDR2 SYDVKM. After removal of 6 bases from V and 0 bases from J, the junction contained 10 bases not matched to a gene. The CDR3 consists of 17 residues. For the CDR3, the DNA is TGTGCCAGCAGGAGGACAGGGAGAGTAGTTAGCAATCAGCCCCAGCATTTT. Protein: CASRRTGRVVSNQPQHF.

The chain employs TRBV11-3 and TRBJ2-2; 7 bases are shared with TRBD2. V lost 2 bases and J lost 6; bases outside the gene matches: 6. Germline CDR1 is SGHNT and CDR2 is YENEEA. This CDR3 contains 15 residues. CDR3 sequence (DNA): TGTGCCAGCAGCTTACTCGGGGGGATTGCCGGGGAGCTGTTTTTT. Its protein is CASSLLGGIAGELFF.

The chain recombines TRBV30 with TRBJ1-2; weak D call: TRBD1 (6 bases). Germline CDR1 is GTSNPN and CDR2 is SVGIG (reference sequence). The V and J ends lost 5 bases and 3 bases respectively, with 16 bases between them. CDR3 length: 14 residues. In nucleotides, the CDR3 is TGTGCCTGGGGTGGGGGGGCGCGGTACTATGGCTACACCTTC. Translated: CAWGGGARYYGYTF.

V and J are TRBV23-1 and TRBJ2-7, with D possibly being TRBD1 (6 bases). TRBV23-1 is placed among ORFs of uncertain function. Trimming took off 3 bases at V and 7 bases at J, with 16 bases between the two ends. The CDR3 extends over 14 amino acids. The CDR3 reads CASSHSLGAREQYF. For the CDR3, the DNA is TGCGCCAGCAGTCATTCCTTGGGGGCGCGGGAGCAGTACTTC.

The chain uses TRBV19 and TRBJ1-6; maybe TRBD1 (5 bases). Between the trimmed V and J ends, which lost 7 bases and 7 bases, there was a span of 14 bases. This CDR3 has 14 residues. Germline lookup yields CDR1 LNHDA and CDR2 SQIVND (reference sequence). The CDR3 is CASKDRDVNSPLHF. DNA of the CDR3: TGTGCCAGTAAGGATAGGGACGTCAATTCACCCCTCCACTTT. The variable domain in full, with the rest retrieved from reference TRBV19 and TRBJ1-6, is DGGITQSPKYLFRKEGQNVTLSCEQNLNHDAMYWYRQDPGQGLRLIYYSQIVNDFQKGDIAEGYSVSREKKESFPLTVTSAQKNPTAFYLCASKDRDVNSPLHFGNGTRLTVT.

This clone was found once. The chain carries TRBV9 and TRBJ1-2; D may be TRBD1 (5 bases). The V gene lost 0 bases and the J gene lost 5 bases, with 11 bases spanning the gap. The CDR3 is 14 residues long. Per germline, CDR1 SGDLS and CDR2 YYNGEE. DNA of the CDR3: TGTGCCAGCAGCGTAGGGAGGGGTCGATATGGCTACACCTTC. Amino acid sequence: CASSVGRGRYGYTF.

The chain carries TRBV28 and TRBJ2-7; D uncertain. The length of the CDR3 is 10 residues. V lost 8 bases to trimming and J lost 2 bases, with 4 bases between them. The germline gives CDR1 MDHEN, CDR2 SYDVKM. CDR3 in DNA: TGTGCCAGCGGTGCCTACGAGCAGTACTTC. Translation: CASGAYEQYF.

V is TRBV21-1 and J is TRBJ1-5; the tabulated D call, TRBD1, remains unverified against the DNA. TRBV21-1 is given as a pseudogene. The CDR3 loop spans 18 amino acids. As DNA, the CDR3 is TGTGCCAGCAGCAAAGTGTTGGGCAGCCCAAAGAGTAATCAGCCCCAGCATTTT. Translating gives CASSKVLGSPKSNQPQHF.

This sequence joins TRBV11-2 and TRBJ1-2, with D possibly TRBD1 on 5 matching bases. The germline gives CDR1 SGHAT, CDR2 FQNNGV. Trimming took off 2 bases at V and 2 bases at J, with 24 bases between the two ends. The CDR3 is made up of 19 amino acids. The CDR3 loop reads CASSLRSREWVHNNYGYTF. The CDR3 bases are TGTGCCAGCAGCTTACGGTCCAGGGAGTGGGTCCACAACAACTATGGCTACACCTTC.

The rearrangement joins TRBV9 to TRBJ2-1; 15 positions match TRBD2. Germline V gene data show CDR1 as SGDLS and CDR2 as YYNGEE. The CDR3 extends over 16 amino acids. V dropped 4 bases and J dropped 7; count of bases not matched to a gene: 6. CDR3: CASSPWTSGGANEQFF. CDR3 DNA sequence: TGTGCCAGCAGCCCCTGGACTAGCGGGGGGGCTAATGAGCAGTTCTTC.

The V and J genes are TRBV27 and TRBJ1-4; D is ambiguous. Trimming shortened V by 6 bases and J by 4 bases, and 12 bases separated the two germline ends. CDR1 and CDR2 (germline): MNHEY, SMNVEV (reference sequence). This CDR3 spans 14 amino acids. CDR3 DNA sequence: TGTGCCAGCAGCCCCGGACGGGATAATGAAAAACTGTTTTTT. It specifies CASSPGRDNEKLFF.

This chain connects TRBV12-3 or TRBV12-4 to TRBJ2-3; 7 bases agree with TRBD2. J was trimmed by 14 bases and V by 8 bases; bases with no gene match: 16. The CDR3 has 13 amino acids. The CDR3 sequence: CASSSSPASGGYF. The CDR3 nucleotides read TGTGCCAGCTCCAGTTCCCCTGCTAGCGGTGGGTATTTT.

The DNA of the CDR3 is TGCGCCAGCAGCCATGGAGACAGGGGGGGCAATCAGCCCCAGCATTTT. Translation: CASSHGDRGGNQPQHF. The chain has TRBV23-1 and TRBJ1-5; 9 bases agree with TRBD1. TRBV23-1 is designated an ORF whose function remains uncertain. V shed 6 bases, J shed 2 bases, and the junction held 8 bases outside the gene matches. The CDR3 is made up of 16 amino acids.

V gene TRBV6-1 combines with J gene TRBJ1-1; no firm D call. The CDR3 is 14 residues long. Trimming left V 3 bases short and J 11 bases short, with 19 bases between. In germline, CDR1 is MNHNS, CDR2 SASEGT. The CDR3 nucleotides are TGTGCCAGCAGTGAGGCACTCCGTGGGGTGGGGGCTTTCTTT. Translation gives CASSEALRGVGAFF.

For the CDR3, the DNA is TGCGCCAGCAGTGAGACGGGCAGGGGGACCGGGGAGCTGTTTTTT. It codes for CASSETGRGTGELFF. The chain combines TRBV10-1 with TRBJ2-2; TRBD1 aligns across 7 bases. The CDR3 extends over 15 amino acids. V was clipped by 2 bases and J by 5 bases; unmatched bases: 5. Germline lookup yields CDR1 WNHNN and CDR2 SYGVQD (reference sequence).

Here the CDR3 reads CASSPGLFNYGYTF. The CDR3, as DNA: TGTGCCAGCAGCCCAGGTTTGTTTAACTATGGCTACACCTTC. The gene calls are TRBV6-5 and TRBJ1-2; D not resolved. V lost 6 bases to trimming and J lost 1 base, with 12 bases between them. The V gene's germline CDR1 is MNHEY and CDR2 SVGAGI. This CDR3 region has 14 residues.